Following are 7 T cell receptor beta chains from one sample sequenced in a study of CD8+CD57+ T cells in acquired aplastic anemia. The patients chosen for sequencing had shown expansion of CD8+CD57+ cells (detected by flow cytometry). CDR3 and TCR beta VDJ profiling relied on a genomic DNA template. MiXCR, applied by TCRdb to the reads, yields one record per CDR3 protein. The sample shows about 180,000 distinct CDR3 sequences, less than 60% of them seen only once. The specimen was sorted CD4+, CD8+, or CD8+CD57+ T cells (not recorded which) from PBMCs. The receptors shown here come from a human donor with aplastic anemia.

This clonotype was seen many times. The CDR3 is CSALYREGVPEAFF. The CDR3 DNA follows: TGCAGTGCTCTATACAGGGAGGGCGTTCCTGAAGCTTTCTTT. The chain is built from TRBV20-1 and TRBJ1-1, with D perhaps TRBD1 (6 bases). This CDR3 spans 14 amino acids. V lost 5 bases and J 6 bases, leaving 19 bases between the germline ends. Per the germline V gene, CDR1 is DFQATT and CDR2 is SNEGSKA (reference sequence).

This clonotype was seen more than once but under ten times. This chain joins TRBV11-1 and TRBJ2-7, with 7 nucleotides matching TRBD2. From germline, CDR1 is SGHAT and CDR2 FQDESV (reference sequence). The J segment lost 5 bases and the V segment lost 5 bases, leaving 15 bases of the junction unmatched. The CDR3 length is 16 residues. The CDR3, as DNA: TGTGCCAGCAGCCTTGCCGGGACGGGGGGAGACGACGAGCAGTACTTC. Its translation is CASSLAGTGGDDEQYF.

This clonotype came up a few times. A read error may account for a junction end that differs from germline. The chain joins TRBV6-1 to TRBJ2-7; tentatively, D is TRBD1 (6 bases). Germline CDR1 is MNHNS and CDR2 is SASEGT. The CDR3 is 13 residues long. The CDR3 DNA sequence: TGTGCCAGCAAGATAAGACAGGCCTACGAGCGGTACTTC. Amino acids: CASKIRQAYERYF.

The chain recombines TRBV2 with TRBJ2-5, with TRBD1 identical over 10 bases. In germline, CDR1 is SNHLY, CDR2 FYNNEI. This CDR3 comprises 14 residues. V dropped 6 bases and J dropped 1; count of bases not matched to a gene: 2. DNA for the CDR3: TGTGCCAGCAGCGGGACAGGGGCCCAAGAGACCCAGTACTTC. It yields the protein CASSGTGAQETQYF. The full variable domain, rest sourced from reference TRBV2 and TRBJ2-5, is EPEVTQTPSHQVTQMGQEVILRCVPISNHLYFYWYRQILGQKVEFLVSFYNNEISEKSEIFDDQFSVERPDGSNFTLKIRSTKLEDSAMYFCASSGTGAQETQYFGPGTRLLVL.

In this sample, this clonotype turned up many times. The rearrangement links TRBV7-3 to TRBJ2-2, with 8 bases identical to TRBD2. The germline V gene has CDR1 SGHTA and CDR2 FQGTGA. The CDR3 sequence is 15 residues long. Trimming cost V 0 bases and J 5 bases; bases outside gene matches: 2. The CDR3 nucleotides read TGTGCCAGCAGCTTAACAGGACTAGCAACCGGGGAGCTGTTTTTT. Its translation is CASSLTGLATGELFF.

This clonotype was seen many times. The genes are TRBV7-9 and TRBJ1-3; D unresolved. V was pared by 2 bases and J by 6 bases, with 2 bases between. CDR3 size: 11 residues. Germline V gene data show CDR1 as SEHNR and CDR2 as FQNEAQ (reference sequence). CDR3 loop: CASSLSNTIYF. CDR3 in DNA: TGTGCCAGCAGCTTATCAAACACCATATATTTT. The entire variable domain, with the rest obtained from reference TRBV7-9 and TRBJ1-3, is as follows: DTGVSQNPRHKITKRGQNVTFRCDPISEHNRLYWYRQTLGQGPEFLTYFQNEAQLEKSRLLSDRFSAERPKGSFSTLEIQRTEQGDSAMYLCASSLSNTIYFGEGSWLTVV.

This chain joins TRBV7-9 and TRBJ1-1; D might be TRBD1 (5 bases). The CDR3 loop spans 13 amino acids. CDR1 is SEHNR and CDR2 is FQNEAQ in the germline V gene (reference sequence). The germline V and J ends were trimmed by 3 bases and 2 bases, with 7 bases remaining between them. The CDR3 nucleotides are TGTGCCAGCAGCTTGGACACTAACACTGAAGCTTTCTTT. Encoded protein: CASSLDTNTEAFF. The complete variable domain, with remaining parts taken from reference TRBV7-9 and TRBJ1-1, reads DTGVSQNPRHKITKRGQNVTFRCDPISEHNRLYWYRQTLGQGPEFLTYFQNEAQLEKSRLLSDRFSAERPKGSFSTLEIQRTEQGDSAMYLCASSLDTNTEAFFGQGTRLTVV.